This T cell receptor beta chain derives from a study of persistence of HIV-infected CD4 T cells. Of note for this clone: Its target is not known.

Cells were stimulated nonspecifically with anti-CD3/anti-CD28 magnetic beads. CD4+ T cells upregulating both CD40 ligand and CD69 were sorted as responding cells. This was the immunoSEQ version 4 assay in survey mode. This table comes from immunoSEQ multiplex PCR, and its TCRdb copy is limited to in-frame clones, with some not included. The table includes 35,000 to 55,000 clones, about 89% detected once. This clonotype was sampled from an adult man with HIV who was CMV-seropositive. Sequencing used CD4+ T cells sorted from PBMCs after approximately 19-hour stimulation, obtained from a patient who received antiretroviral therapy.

CDR3 DNA: TGCGCCAGCAGTGAGTCTACCCGGACTAGCGGGGTCACAGATACGCAGTATTTT. As protein: CASSESTRTSGVTDTQYF. The V gene is TRBV10-2, the J gene TRBJ2-3; 12 nucleotides agree with TRBD2. This CDR3 contains 18 residues. J was trimmed by 2 bases and V by 0 bases; bases with no gene match: 6. The germline CDR1 and CDR2 sequences are WSHSY and SAAADI.